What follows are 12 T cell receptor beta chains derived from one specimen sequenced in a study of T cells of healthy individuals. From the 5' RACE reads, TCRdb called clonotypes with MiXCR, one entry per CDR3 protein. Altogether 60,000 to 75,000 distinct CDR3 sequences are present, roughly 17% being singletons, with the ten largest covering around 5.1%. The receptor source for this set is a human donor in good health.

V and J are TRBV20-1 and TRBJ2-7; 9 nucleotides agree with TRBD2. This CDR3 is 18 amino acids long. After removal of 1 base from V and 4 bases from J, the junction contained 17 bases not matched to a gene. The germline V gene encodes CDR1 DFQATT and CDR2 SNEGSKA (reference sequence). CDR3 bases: TGCAGTGCTAGAGGTTTAGCTTTAGCGGGGGCAGGGCGGTACGAGCAGTACTTC. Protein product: CSARGLALAGAGRYEQYF.

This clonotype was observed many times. The CDR3 region is CATSDPTRTQYF. The CDR3 coding sequence is TGTGCCACCAGTGATCCAACAAGGACCCAGTACTTC. The chain has TRBV24-1 and TRBJ2-5; no clear D gene. V dropped 3 bases and J dropped 7 bases, with 8 bases sitting between them. The CDR3 runs 12 residues. CDR1 is KGHDR and CDR2 is SFDVKD in the germline V gene.

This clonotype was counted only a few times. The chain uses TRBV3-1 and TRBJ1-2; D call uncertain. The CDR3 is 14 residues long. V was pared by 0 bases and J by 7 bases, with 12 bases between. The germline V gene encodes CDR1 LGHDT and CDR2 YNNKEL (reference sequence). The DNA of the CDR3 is TGTGCCAGCAGCCAAGACCCCCAGGTTCGTGGCTACACCTTC. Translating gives CASSQDPQVRGYTF. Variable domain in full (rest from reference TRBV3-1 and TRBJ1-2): DTAVSQTPKYLVTQMGNDKSIKCEQNLGHDTMYWYKQDSKKFLKIMFSYNNKELIINETVPNRFSPKSPDKAHLNLHINSLELGDSAVYFCASSQDPQVRGYTFGSGTRLTVV.

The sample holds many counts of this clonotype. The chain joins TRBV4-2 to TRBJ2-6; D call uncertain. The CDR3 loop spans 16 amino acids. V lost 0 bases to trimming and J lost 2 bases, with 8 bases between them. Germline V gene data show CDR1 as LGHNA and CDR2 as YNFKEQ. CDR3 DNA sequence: TGTGCCAGCAGCCAAGATGTGCTTACTGGGGCCAACGTCCTGACTTTC. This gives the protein CASSQDVLTGANVLTF.

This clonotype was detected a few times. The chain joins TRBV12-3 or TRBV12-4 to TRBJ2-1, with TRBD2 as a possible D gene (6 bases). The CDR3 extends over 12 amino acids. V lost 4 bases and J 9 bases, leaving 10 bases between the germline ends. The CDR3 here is CASSSSVAEQFF. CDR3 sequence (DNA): TGTGCCAGCAGTTCTAGCGTGGCTGAGCAGTTCTTC.

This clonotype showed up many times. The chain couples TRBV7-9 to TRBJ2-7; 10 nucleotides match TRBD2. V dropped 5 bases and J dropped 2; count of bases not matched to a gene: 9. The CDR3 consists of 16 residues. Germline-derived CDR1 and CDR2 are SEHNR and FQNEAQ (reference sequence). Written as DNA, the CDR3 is TGTGCCAGCAGCCCTCATCCAAGCGGGGGGGCCTACGAGCAGTACTTC. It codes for CASSPHPSGGAYEQYF.

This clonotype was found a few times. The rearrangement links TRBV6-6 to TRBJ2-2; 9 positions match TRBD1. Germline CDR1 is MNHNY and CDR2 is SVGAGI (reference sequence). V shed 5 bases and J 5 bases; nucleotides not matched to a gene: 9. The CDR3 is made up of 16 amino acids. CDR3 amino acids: CASSTTGQGRTGELFF. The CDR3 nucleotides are TGTGCCAGCAGTACGACGGGACAGGGAAGGACCGGGGAGCTGTTTTTT.

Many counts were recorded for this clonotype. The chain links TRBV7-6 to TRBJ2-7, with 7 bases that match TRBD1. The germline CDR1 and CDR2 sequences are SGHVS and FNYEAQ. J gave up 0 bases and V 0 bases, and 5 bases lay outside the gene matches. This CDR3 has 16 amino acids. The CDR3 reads CASSLAQGPISYEQYF. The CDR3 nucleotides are TGTGCCAGCAGCTTAGCACAGGGGCCTATCTCCTACGAGCAGTACTTC.

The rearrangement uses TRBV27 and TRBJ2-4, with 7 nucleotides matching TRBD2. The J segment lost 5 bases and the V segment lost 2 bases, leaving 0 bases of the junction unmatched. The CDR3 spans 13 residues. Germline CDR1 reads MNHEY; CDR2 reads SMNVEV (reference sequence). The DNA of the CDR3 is TGTGCCAGCAGTTTAGCGGGGGAAAACATTCAGTACTTC. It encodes CASSLAGENIQYF.

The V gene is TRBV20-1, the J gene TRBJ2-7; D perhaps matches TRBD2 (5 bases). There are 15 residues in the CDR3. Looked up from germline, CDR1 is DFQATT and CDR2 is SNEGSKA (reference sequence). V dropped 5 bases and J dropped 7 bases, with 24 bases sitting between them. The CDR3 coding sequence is TGCAGTGCTGACAAGAGGGATGCGCTGCGCTGGGAGCAGTACTTC. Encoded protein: CSADKRDALRWEQYF.

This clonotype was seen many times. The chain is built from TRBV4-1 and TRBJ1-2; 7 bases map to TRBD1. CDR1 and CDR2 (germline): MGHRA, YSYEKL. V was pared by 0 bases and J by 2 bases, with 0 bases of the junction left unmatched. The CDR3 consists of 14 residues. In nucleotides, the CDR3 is TGCGCCAGCAGCCAAGAGACAGGGAACTATGGCTACACCTTC. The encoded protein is CASSQETGNYGYTF.

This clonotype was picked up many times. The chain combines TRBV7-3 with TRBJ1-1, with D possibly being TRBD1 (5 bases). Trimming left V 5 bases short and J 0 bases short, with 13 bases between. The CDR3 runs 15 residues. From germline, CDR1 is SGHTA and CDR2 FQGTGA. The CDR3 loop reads CASSVLGGLNTEAFF. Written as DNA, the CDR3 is TGTGCCAGCAGCGTGTTGGGGGGTTTGAACACTGAAGCTTTCTTT. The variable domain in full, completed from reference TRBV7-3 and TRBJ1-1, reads GAGVSQTPSNKVTEKGKYVELRCDPISGHTALYWYRQSLGQGPEFLIYFQGTGAADDSGLPNDRFFAVRPEGSVSTLKIQRTERGDSAVYLCASSVLGGLNTEAFFGQGTRLTVV.